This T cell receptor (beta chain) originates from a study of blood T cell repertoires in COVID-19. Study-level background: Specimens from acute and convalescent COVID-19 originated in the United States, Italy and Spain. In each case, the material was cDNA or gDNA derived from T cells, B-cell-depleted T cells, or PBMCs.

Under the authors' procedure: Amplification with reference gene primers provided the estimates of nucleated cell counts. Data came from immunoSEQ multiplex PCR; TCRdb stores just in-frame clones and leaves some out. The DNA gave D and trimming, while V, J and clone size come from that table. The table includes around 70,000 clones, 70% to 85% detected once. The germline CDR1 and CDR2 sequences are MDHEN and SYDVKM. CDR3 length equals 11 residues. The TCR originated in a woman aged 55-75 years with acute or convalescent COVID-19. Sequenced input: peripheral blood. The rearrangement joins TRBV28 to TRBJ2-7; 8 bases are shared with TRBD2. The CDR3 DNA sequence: TGTGCTAGCGGGGCATCCTACGAGCAGTACTTC. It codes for CASGASYEQYF.